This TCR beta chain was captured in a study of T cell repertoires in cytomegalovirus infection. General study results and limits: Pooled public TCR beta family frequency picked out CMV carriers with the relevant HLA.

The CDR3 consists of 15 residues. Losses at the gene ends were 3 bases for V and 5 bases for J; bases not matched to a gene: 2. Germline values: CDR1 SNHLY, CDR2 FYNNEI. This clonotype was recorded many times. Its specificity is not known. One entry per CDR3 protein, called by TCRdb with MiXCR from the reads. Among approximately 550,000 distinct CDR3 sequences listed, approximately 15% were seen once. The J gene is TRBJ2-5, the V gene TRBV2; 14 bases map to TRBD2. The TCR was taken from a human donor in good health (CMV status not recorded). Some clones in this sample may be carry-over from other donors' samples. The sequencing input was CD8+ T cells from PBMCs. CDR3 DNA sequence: TGTGCCAGCAGTGAGGGACTAGCGGGAGAGGAGACCCAGTACTTC. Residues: CASSEGLAGEETQYF. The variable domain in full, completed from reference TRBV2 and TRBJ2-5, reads EPEVTQTPSHQVTQMGQEVILRCVPISNHLYFYWYRQILGQKVEFLVSFYNNEISEKSEIFDDQFSVERPDGSNFTLKIRSTKLEDSAMYFCASSEGLAGEETQYFGPGTRLLVL.